This T cell receptor (beta chain) came from a study of T cell responses to AZD1222 COVID-19 vaccine (TCRdb year 2021). For context, the study as a whole: AZD1222 recipients whose second dose came at about 4 weeks and those whose second dose came at about 12 weeks were combined into one group, since spike-specific TCR depth and breadth did not differ between the two schedules. TCR sequencing covered 230 to 250 trial participants: about 210 given two doses of AZD1222 and 26 given two doses of MenACWY control vaccine. Enrollment into the trials was organized by age into subgroups of 18-55, 56-69 and 70-plus years, and those subgroups contained about 160, 30 and 59 TCR-sequenced participants, respectively.

The CDR3 regions of human TCRbeta chains were analyzed by immunosequencing. For the original study's pipeline: TCRs in the repertoires were compared against a reference library of SARS-CoV-2-specific TCRs that had been generated with the MIRA antigen-specificity platform. Breadth was defined as the fraction of unique TCRs that were SARS-CoV-2-associated, and depth was defined as the fraction of total T cells that were SARS-CoV-2-associated. Each spike-specific TCR was assigned to its reactive spike region and to a CD4 or CD8 class using the MIRA data. Log10-transformed breadth and depth values were compared by one-way ANOVA with Sidak's multiple comparisons tests. The immuneACCESS repertoire file appears here via TCRdb, limited to in-frame rearrangements. These files lack a portion of the clones; in checked studies, under half of the deficit traces to unresolved V genes, and the cause of the others is not known. V, J and clone size are those of that table, while D and trimming were read from the DNA. The sample profile shows around 160,000 clones; 90% to 95% of them were found once. More than 1.3% of the sample comes from the top ten.

Reading the label with the study, this specimen's time point is: baseline before first vaccination. The vaccinee samples were drawn from two UK trials, COV001 and COV002, one of which was a single-blind randomized controlled phase 2/3 trial testing AZD1222 (ChAdOx1 nCoV-19) in healthy adults. For TCRbeta chain sequencing, PBMC samples from trial participants were taken at day 0 and at day 28 after the second dose. General findings and caveats noted by the study authors: Participants were mostly white British, with more females than males. The authors suggested clonal diversity may have been underestimated. Only five or six AZD1222 recipients were SARS-CoV-2 seropositive at baseline, limiting conclusions about previously exposed vaccinees. Because no day 14 peak-response samples were available, the repertoires could be characterized only after the peak T cell response. Reportedly, close to half of the unique spike-specific TCRs recognized epitopes lying outside the regions that are mutated in the B.1.351 and B.1.1.7 variants. Spike-specific TCR breadth and depth rose significantly after two AZD1222 doses compared with day 0 and with MenACWY recipients. Vaccine-associated CD4 TCRs spanned the whole spike protein, with dominant responses in regions 160-218 and 743-854. In the small 56-69-year group, the increase in depth fell short of significance, most likely because of low power.

About this clone: Its antigen target is currently unknown. Base qualities are not at hand, and no much larger clone is one base apart.

V has 4 bases trimmed and J has 5 bases trimmed; junction bases matching no gene number 4. The CDR3 covers 13 residues, taking in both the cysteine and the phenylalanine. The CDR3 DNA has 39 bases and is translated from base 1. CDR1 SGHTA and CDR2 FQGNSA are derived from the germline V gene. The source is an adult in good health. The sample was peripheral blood, taken on day 0 of AZD1222 vaccination. The chain uses TRBV7-2 and TRBJ2-7, with TRBD1 identical over 8 junction bases. This receptor carries the CDR3 CASSSDRDHEQYF. The DNA sequence is TGTGCCAGCAGCTCGGACAGGGACCACGAGCAGTACTTC.